The rows below give T cell receptor beta chains drawn from one sample of a study of cytomegalovirus exposure and HLA in healthy donors. Only in-frame clones appear in the TCRdb table, and some are missing; sequencing was by immunoSEQ multiplex PCR. The sample consists of over 100,000 clones, under 85% of them appearing once. Sequencing was carried out using PBMCs. Receptors originate from a man aged 40-50 years in good health and CMV-seronegative. CDR3s include the opening cysteine and the closing phenylalanine or tryptophan. A D gene is named only where the DNA matches it firmly. Rows may omit the clone size; those that give it use once, few, many or a size class.

>TRBV6-4|TRBJ2-5|TRBD2|-
TGTGCCAGCAGTGACTCGGCGGGGGGGCCGGGTCCGCAAGAGACCCAGTACTTC
CASSDSAGGPGPQETQYF
>TRBV4-1|TRBJ1-5|TRBD1|-
TGCGCCAGCAGCCCAGGGGGCTTGGATCAGCCCCAGCATTTT
CASSPGGLDQPQHF
>TRBV30|TRBJ1-2|-|-
TGTGCCTGGAGTCCCGGCAGGGACTATGGCTACACCTTC
CAWSPGRDYGYTF
>TRBV7-2|TRBJ1-4|TRBD1|-
TGTGCCAGCAGCCCACAGGGGGCAACTAATGAAAAACTGTTTTTT
CASSPQGATNEKLFF
>TRBV4-3|TRBJ2-1|TRBD2|-
TGCGCCACGGGGACTAGCGGGGATTACGAGCAGTTCTTC
CATGTSGDYEQFF
>TRBV27|TRBJ2-7|TRBD2|-
TGTGCCAGCTCCGCGGGGGGGCTCTCCTACGAGCAGTACTTC
CASSAGGLSYEQYF
>TRBV18|TRBJ1-5|-|-
TGTGCCAGCTCTCTCAACTCCGGTGGCAATCAGCCCCAGCATTTT
CASSLNSGGNQPQHF
>TRBV7-3|TRBJ1-1|TRBD1|once
TGTGCCAGCAGAAGGGACAGGGACACTGAAGCTTTCTTT
CASRRDRDTEAFF
>TRBV5-1|TRBJ2-2|TRBD1|-
TGCGCCAGCAGCTCGGGACAGGTGGCCGGGGAGCTGTTTTTT
CASSSGQVAGELFF
>TRBV7-9|TRBJ1-6|TRBD1|-
TGTGCCAGCAGCTTAGCGCGACAGGGAGCCTCCTATAATTCACCCCTCCACTTT
CASSLARQGASYNSPLHF
>TRBV9|TRBJ2-7|-|few
TGTGCCAGCAGCGCGGACGGACTCGCTGGCGAGCAGTACTTC
CASSADGLAGEQYF
>TRBV7-9|TRBJ2-2|TRBD2|-
TGTGCCAGCAGCTATGGACTAGCGGGGTTCGTCGGGGAGCTGTTTTTT
CASSYGLAGFVGELFF
>TRBV29-1|TRBJ2-7|TRBD1|-
TGCAGCGCCCCGGGACAGGGGACTAACGAGCAGTACTTC
CSAPGQGTNEQYF
>TRBV7-2|TRBJ1-3|TRBD1|few
TGTGCCAGCAGCTTAGTCGCCGGGACAGGGGGAAACACCATATATTTT
CASSLVAGTGGNTIYF
>TRBV28|TRBJ2-7|-|few
TGTGCCAGCAGTTTCACAGGTACCTACGAGCAGTACTTC
CASSFTGTYEQYF
>TRBV7-8|TRBJ2-2|-|-
TGTGCCAGCAGCCCAGAGCCCAGGACCGGGGAGCTGTTTTTT
CASSPEPRTGELFF
>TRBV28|TRBJ2-7|TRBD2|-
TGTGCCAGCAGTTTAACAGGACTAGTAGGAGACGAGCAGTACTTC
CASSLTGLVGDEQYF
>TRBV2|TRBJ1-2|-|once
TGTGCCAGCAGGGGCGGGGGGTCGAACTATGGCTACACCTTC
CASRGGGSNYGYTF
>TRBV4-3|TRBJ2-7|TRBD1|-
TGCGCCAGCAGCCATGTGACAGGGAACTACGAGCAGTACTTC
CASSHVTGNYEQYF
>TRBV5-6|TRBJ2-3|-|few
TGTGCCAGCAGCTCGCTAGCGACTACTACCACAGATACGCAGTATTTT
CASSSLATTTTDTQYF
>TRBV6-5|TRBJ2-7|TRBD1|-
TGTGCCAGCAGTTTAACCGGGACAGGGGTATTCTACGAGCAGTACTTC
CASSLTGTGVFYEQYF
>TRBV28|TRBJ2-2|TRBD1|once
TGTGCCAGCAGTTTACCCGGGACAGGGCTCACCGGGGAGCTGTTTTTT
CASSLPGTGLTGELFF
>TRBV5-8|TRBJ1-2|-|-
TGTGCCAGCAGCTTGTATAGTGACAGACGGAACTATGGCTACACCTTC
CASSLYSDRRNYGYTF
>TRBV25-1|TRBJ2-4|-|-
TGTGCCAGCAGTACCAAGCGGACAGCCGGAAACATTCAGTACTTC
CASSTKRTAGNIQYF
>TRBV10-2|TRBJ1-2|TRBD1|-
TGCGCCAGCAGTTTTCCCAGGGGGCTCATCTATGGCTACACCTTC
CASSFPRGLIYGYTF
>TRBV30|TRBJ1-2|TRBD1|-
TGTGCCTGGAGTGCAGGACAGGGTGGCTACACCTTC
CAWSAGQGGYTF
>TRBV27|TRBJ1-6|TRBD1|-
TGTGCCAGCAGCCGCAAAGGGATTGTAGGAGGACAGGGCGAACCCCTCCACTTT
CASSRKGIVGGQGEPLHF
>TRBV5-6|TRBJ1-1|-|-
TGTGCCAGCAGCCTCTGGACAGCAGAAGCTTTCTTT
CASSLWTAEAFF
>TRBV6-1|TRBJ1-4|-|-
TGTGCCAGCAGTGAAGTTCCCAGGTCTAATGAAAAACTGTTTTTT
CASSEVPRSNEKLFF
>TRBV28|TRBJ1-1|-|-
TGTGCCAGCAGTGGTAAACAGGGTTTGAACACTGAAGCTTTCTTT
CASSGKQGLNTEAFF
>TRBV6-5|TRBJ1-6|-|-
TGTGCCAGCAGGATGTACAGGGATTATAATTCACCCCTCCACTTT
CASRMYRDYNSPLHF
>TRBV11-1|TRBJ2-3|-|-
TGTGCCAGCAGCTTAACTAGCACAGATACGCAGTATTTT
CASSLTSTDTQYF
>TRBV10-3|TRBJ1-1|TRBD1|-
TGTGCCATCAGTGACGATAGGGGGGACAGGGCAAGCACTGAAGCTTTCTTT
CAISDDRGDRASTEAFF
>TRBV7-2|TRBJ1-2|-|-
TGTGCCAGCAGCTTAGACAGGAGATATGGCTACACCTTC
CASSLDRRYGYTF
>TRBV7-2|TRBJ2-7|TRBD1|-
TGTGCCAGCAGCTTACGGACAGGGGACGAGCAGTACTTC
CASSLRTGDEQYF
>TRBV7-9|TRBJ1-5|-|-
TGTTCCAGCAGCGCCACAGGGAGCCAGCCCCAGCATTTT
CSSSATGSQPQHF
>TRBV2|TRBJ1-6|-|-
TGTGCCAGCAGTGGGAAAGGGGAAGGTAATTCACCCCTCCACTTT
CASSGKGEGNSPLHF
>TRBV19|TRBJ1-5|-|-
TGTGCCAGTAGTATGGCCCAGCGCCGGGGAAGCAATCAGCCCCAGCATTTT
CASSMAQRRGSNQPQHF
>TRBV19|TRBJ2-3|TRBD2|-
TGTGCCAGTAGTTTCGGGGGGGCGGATACGCAGTATTTT
CASSFGGADTQYF
>TRBV19|TRBJ2-7|TRBD1|-
TGTGCCAGTAGCACCGGGACAGGGGACTCCTACGAGCAGTACTTC
CASSTGTGDSYEQYF
>TRBV9|TRBJ2-5|TRBD2|-
TGTGCCAGCAGCTCTGACGGGGCGGGGGGTGAAGAGACCCAGTACTTC
CASSSDGAGGEETQYF
>TRBV7-2|TRBJ2-1|-|-
TGTGCCAGCAGCCTCTCGACTGGGGAGGTCCCGTTCTTC
CASSLSTGEVPFF
>TRBV7-2|TRBJ1-5|-|-
TGTGCCAGCAGCCGGTCGGCAGGGACTGATCAGCCCCAGCATTTT
CASSRSAGTDQPQHF
>TRBV2|TRBJ2-3|TRBD2|-
TGTGCCAGCATAGCGGGGGGGACCGTTTTAGCCGATACGCAGTATTTT
CASIAGGTVLADTQYF
>TRBV10-2|TRBJ1-1|-|few
TGCGCCAGCAGTGAGTCGAGCCTTGTTGAAGCTTTCTTT
CASSESSLVEAFF
>TRBV6-5|TRBJ1-2|-|-
TGTGCCAGCAGTTACTCGGCCAGGGATTACCTCTATGGCTACACCTTC
CASSYSARDYLYGYTF
>TRBV25-1|TRBJ2-5|TRBD2|-
TGTGCCAGCACTAGCGGGGGGCCGGGAGAGACCCAGTACTTC
CASTSGGPGETQYF
>TRBV18|TRBJ1-4|TRBD1|once
TGTGCCAGCTCACCACCTCGGGACAGGGCCCCAACTAATGAAAAACTGTTTTTT
CASSPPRDRAPTNEKLFF